These T cell receptor beta chains were read from a single sample in a study of control samples from healthy donors and cancer patients. Using immunoSEQ multiplex PCR, the repertoire was profiled, and TCRdb retains in-frame clones only, with some absent. Of around 93,000 clones listed, about 91% were seen once; the top ten hold 11% to 15%. The sequencing input was blood. The receptors come from a man aged 25-45 years in good health. CDR3s include the opening cysteine and the closing phenylalanine or tryptophan. Fields, in order: V gene, J gene, clone size, D gene, CDR3 DNA, CDR3 protein. D genes are given only for firm matches. Only some rows state a clone size, as once, few, many or a class for expanded clones.

>TRBV7-3|TRBJ2-2|once|TRBD1
TGTGCCAGCTCCGCCATAAACAGGGGTAACGGGGAGCTGTTTTTT
CASSAINRGNGELFF
>TRBV5-4|TRBJ2-2|once|-
TGTGCCAGCAGCTTTTGGGGGACCGGGGAGCTGTTTTTT
CASSFWGTGELFF
>TRBV5-8|TRBJ1-6|-|-
TGTGCCAGCAGCTTGAGTCAGGGCGGGACACCCCTCCACTTT
CASSLSQGGTPLHF
>TRBV7-6|TRBJ1-5|-|-
TGTGCCAGCAGCAGACAAGGAGATCAGCCCCAGCATTTT
CASSRQGDQPQHF
>TRBV4-2|TRBJ2-6|once|-
TGTGCCAGCAGCCAAGAAGTCGGCGTATCTGGGGCCAACGTCCTGACTTTC
CASSQEVGVSGANVLTF
>TRBV5-4|TRBJ2-2|once|-
TGTGCCAGCAGGCAGGGACGGAACACCGGGGAGCTGTTTTTT
CASRQGRNTGELFF
>TRBV6-5|TRBJ1-1|-|-
TGTGCCAGCAGGGCCAGAATATTGGTGAACACTGAAGCTTTCTTT
CASRARILVNTEAFF
>TRBV19|TRBJ1-5|-|TRBD1
TGTGCCTCTAAGGACAGGGAAGGCAATCAGCCCCAGCATTTT
CASKDREGNQPQHF
>TRBV19|TRBJ2-1|-|TRBD2
TGTGCCAGTAGTCCTCCGGGACTAGCGGGAAGGAATGAGCAGTTCTTC
CASSPPGLAGRNEQFF
>TRBV19|TRBJ2-1|-|-
TGTGCCAGTAGTATAGAGGAAATAGGGGTCAATGAGCAGTTCTTC
CASSIEEIGVNEQFF
>TRBV4-1|TRBJ2-5|once|TRBD2
TGCGCCAGCAGCCAAGGACTAGCGGGAGTCACGAAGACCCAGTACTTC
CASSQGLAGVTKTQYF
>TRBV21-1|TRBJ2-3|once|-
TGTGCCAGCAGCAAAGTAACTCGGGGACGTGGATACCTCGGACAGGGTGTTGGCACAGATACGCAGTATTTT
CASSKVTRGRGYLGQGVGTDTQYF
>TRBV29-1|TRBJ1-2|-|-
TGCAGCGCCTTCAGTACGGACTACTATGGCTACACCTTC
CSAFSTDYYGYTF
>TRBV18|TRBJ2-5|-|-
TGTGCCAGCTCACCAGTACGAGAGACCCAGTACTTC
CASSPVRETQYF
>TRBV4-1|TRBJ1-5|few|-
TGCGCCAGCAGCCAAGATGTCGACGGATGGAATCAGCCCCAGCATTTT
CASSQDVDGWNQPQHF
>TRBV19|TRBJ2-7|-|TRBD2
TGTGCCAGTAGCACGGGACTAGCGGGACCCTACGAGCAGTACTTC
CASSTGLAGPYEQYF
>TRBV25-1|TRBJ2-1|-|TRBD1
TGTGCCAGCAGTTCGACAGGGCCCTACAATGAGCAGTTCTTC
CASSSTGPYNEQFF
>TRBV3-1/TRBV3-2|TRBJ2-5|few|TRBD2
TGTGCCAGCAGCCAGATAAAGATAGGACTAGCGACCCAAGAGACCCAGTACTTC
CASSQIKIGLATQETQYF
>TRBV28|TRBJ2-7|-|TRBD1
TGTGCCAGCAGTGGACCGGGACAGGCCACCTACGAGCAGTACTTC
CASSGPGQATYEQYF
>TRBV7-9|TRBJ2-1|-|-
TGTGCCAGCAGCTTAGGTTTTCGGTTCTTTGAGCAGTTCTTC
CASSLGFRFFEQFF
>TRBV11-2|TRBJ2-1|-|TRBD2
TGTGCCAGCAGCTCACTGTCTAGCGGGAGTGCAAGTGAGCAGTTCTTC
CASSSLSSGSASEQFF
>TRBV7-3|TRBJ2-1|-|TRBD1
TGTGCCAGCAGCTATACAGGGGGCGCGGGTCAGTTCTTC
CASSYTGGAGQFF
>TRBV4-1|TRBJ2-1|-|TRBD2
TGCGCCAGCAGCCAAGTGGTGGCGAGCGGGAGCATCAATGAGCAGTTCTTC
CASSQVVASGSINEQFF
>TRBV29-1|TRBJ2-1|-|TRBD2
TGCAGCGTCCGCCTGTCACTAGCGTCCTACAATGAGCAGTTCTTC
CSVRLSLASYNEQFF
>TRBV18|TRBJ2-7|-|TRBD1
TGTGCCAGCTCACCCGCCCGGGACAGTCTATACGAGCAGTACTTC
CASSPARDSLYEQYF
>TRBV6-5|TRBJ2-7|-|-
TGTGCCAGCAGTTACTCTTTAGCCTACGAGCAGTACTTC
CASSYSLAYEQYF
>TRBV29-1|TRBJ2-3|-|-
TGCAGCGTTGAAGGGGGGCCAACGGATACGCAGTATTTT
CSVEGGPTDTQYF
>TRBV3-1/TRBV3-2|TRBJ2-7|-|-
TGTGCCAGCAGCCTCTTGGGGGGCAGAGCCTACGAGCAGTACTTC
CASSLLGGRAYEQYF
>TRBV28|TRBJ2-3|-|-
TGTGCCAGCAGTACTGGACAGAACACAGATACGCAGTATTTT
CASSTGQNTDTQYF
>TRBV3-1/TRBV3-2|TRBJ1-1|once|-
TGTGCCAGCAGCCAAGATGGTGCGGCCACTGAAGCTTTCTTT
CASSQDGAATEAFF
>TRBV7-3|TRBJ2-2|-|TRBD2
TGTGCCAGCAGCCCTCAACGGGGACTAGCGGGAGGTACCGGGGAGCTGTTTTTT
CASSPQRGLAGGTGELFF
>TRBV27|TRBJ2-7|-|TRBD1
TGTGCCAGCAGGCCGACAGGGGTACACGAGCAGTACTTC
CASRPTGVHEQYF
>TRBV7-3|TRBJ2-3|few|TRBD2
TGTGCCAGCAGCATACCGGGGACTAGCGGGAACACAGATACGCAGTATTTT
CASSIPGTSGNTDTQYF
>TRBV6-5|TRBJ1-4|-|TRBD1
TGTGCCAGCAGCGGCAACAGGGGCGCCCCTGAAAAACTGTTTTTT
CASSGNRGAPEKLFF
>TRBV6-5|TRBJ1-1|once|-
TGTGCCAGCAGATTGGACAGACAGAACACTGAAGCTTTCTTT
CASRLDRQNTEAFF
>TRBV27|TRBJ2-7|-|-
TGTGCCAGCCGACGTACAGGGCTCTCCTACGAGCAGTACTTC
CASRRTGLSYEQYF
>TRBV3-1/TRBV3-2|TRBJ2-1|-|TRBD2
TGTGCCAGCAGCCAAGAAGGCGGGAGGGACGGCAATGAGCAGTTCTTC
CASSQEGGRDGNEQFF
>TRBV6-5|TRBJ2-7|-|TRBD2
TGTGCCAGCAGTTTAATCACTAGCGGGCCCCACGAGCAGTACTTC
CASSLITSGPHEQYF
>TRBV6-5|TRBJ1-2|-|TRBD1
TGTGCCGCACGGACAGGGAACAACTATGGCTACACCTTC
CAARTGNNYGYTF
>TRBV6-6|TRBJ1-1|-|TRBD1
TGTGCCAGCAGACGGACAGGGGGGGATGAAGCTTTCTTT
CASRRTGGDEAFF
>TRBV5-5|TRBJ1-6|few|TRBD1
TGTGCCAGCAGCTACCTGACAGGGAACAATTCACCCCTCCACTTT
CASSYLTGNNSPLHF
>TRBV28|TRBJ2-2|many|-
TGTGCCAGCAGTTTACAGAGAGACACCGGGGAGCTGTTTTTT
CASSLQRDTGELFF
>TRBV6-5|TRBJ2-3|-|-
TGTGCCAGCAGGCGGGACTCCGGCACAGATACGCAGTATTTT
CASRRDSGTDTQYF
>TRBV28|TRBJ1-1|-|-
TGTGCCAGCGGAATTTCCGAAGGGCGGACAAGGAGTAGCACTGAAGCTTTCTTT
CASGISEGRTRSSTEAFF
>TRBV28|TRBJ1-1|-|TRBD1
TGTGCCAGCAGGCCGCAGGACAGGGTCGCTGAAGCTTTCTTT
CASRPQDRVAEAFF
>TRBV28|TRBJ2-7|-|TRBD1
TGTGCCAGCAGCCCGGGACAGAAAGCCTACGAGCAGTACTTC
CASSPGQKAYEQYF
>TRBV19|TRBJ1-1|few|-
TGTGCCAGTAGCAGAGACGGGAGCATGAACACTGAAGCTTTCTTT
CASSRDGSMNTEAFF
>TRBV13|TRBJ2-7|-|-
TGTGCCAGCAGCCCGTCCGGGATTTACTACGAGCAGTACTTC
CASSPSGIYYEQYF
>TRBV11-2|TRBJ2-7|-|-
TGTGCCAGCAGCTCGTCCTCCTACGAGCAGTACTTC
CASSSSSYEQYF
>TRBV29-1|TRBJ2-5|-|-
TGCAGCGTCTTGGAGGGGGCGGAGACCCAGTACTTC
CSVLEGAETQYF
>TRBV27|TRBJ2-1|few|-
TGTGCCAGCAGTACCCCCTACAATGAGCAGTTCTTC
CASSTPYNEQFF
>TRBV6-5|TRBJ2-7|-|TRBD2
TGTGCCAGCATCGGACGGACTAGCGGTTCCTACGAGCAGTACTTC
CASIGRTSGSYEQYF
>TRBV28|TRBJ2-7|-|-
TGTGCCAGCAGTTCCACCGGGACTCAGACCCCCTACGAGCAGTACTTC
CASSSTGTQTPYEQYF
>TRBV5-1|TRBJ2-1|-|TRBD2
TGCGCCAGCAGCTTGGTGGCGCGGTCTAGCGGATACAATGAGCAGTTCTTC
CASSLVARSSGYNEQFF
>TRBV27|TRBJ2-7|-|-
TGTGCCAGCAGTTTTAGCGGTAGCTCCTACGAGCAGTACTTC
CASSFSGSSYEQYF
>TRBV3-1/TRBV3-2|TRBJ2-7|-|-
TGTGCCAGCAGCCAAGGGGGTCGTAGCGCCCGGTGGGTCGAGCAGTACTTC
CASSQGGRSARWVEQYF